This T cell receptor beta chain was documented in a study of T cell clones after liver transplantation. Whole-study context: HCV positivity affected three of eight recipients; the rest lacked autoimmune or viral indications.

Measured with immunoSEQ multiplex PCR; TCRdb has only the in-frame clones, and not every one. The table records 70,000 to 95,000 clones, over 65% of them present only once. The source material was CD4+ T cells from blood, sampled at the 22-month timepoint. This TCR derives from a human patient who received a liver transplant. The graft donor may have given rise to some T cells.

The CDR3 region is CASGLVPGQANEKLFF. CDR3 coding DNA: TGTGCTAGTGGTTTGGTACCGGGACAAGCGAATGAAAAACTGTTTTTT. V and J are TRBV12-5 and TRBJ1-4, with a possible D match to TRBD1 (6 bases). V lost 0 bases to trimming and J lost 5 bases, with 13 bases between them. The CDR3 spans 16 residues. Germline V lookup: CDR1 LGHNT, CDR2 FRNRAP.